The next 8 T cell receptor beta chains were all read from a single sample in a study of T cell responses to AZD1222 COVID-19 vaccine. Only in-frame clones appear in the TCRdb table, and some are missing; sequencing was by immunoSEQ multiplex PCR. The repertoire holds approximately 100,000 clones, with around 87% as singletons. Sequences were derived from peripheral blood, sampled 28 days after the second AZD1222 dose. Receptor source: an adult who received the AZD1222 COVID-19 vaccine.

V and J are TRBV4-3 and TRBJ2-7; TRBD1 might be the D (5 bases). Trimming took 1 base from V and 1 from J, leaving 11 bases between them. This CDR3 has 15 residues. CDR1 and CDR2 (germline): LGHNA, YSLEER. The CDR3 spells CASSQVGASSYEQYF. The CDR3 nucleotides are TGCGCCAGCAGCCAAGTTGGGGCTTCGTCCTACGAGCAGTACTTC.

The genes are TRBV7-2 and TRBJ2-2; possibly TRBD1 for D (5 bases). This CDR3 comprises 13 residues. Germline CDR1 reads SGHTA; CDR2 reads FQGNSA. The V end lost 5 bases, the J end lost 5 bases, and 9 bases lay between the germline ends. The CDR3 spells CASSTTATGELFF. The DNA of the CDR3 is TGTGCCAGCAGCACGACAGCTACCGGGGAGCTGTTTTTT. Full variable domain (missing parts from reference TRBV7-2 and TRBJ2-2): GAGVSQSPSNKVTEKGKDVELRCDPISGHTALYWYRQSLGQGLEFLIYFQGNSAPDKSGLPSDRFSAERTGGSVSTLTIQRTQQEDSAVYLCASSTTATGELFFGEGSRLTVL.

For the CDR3, the DNA is TGCGCCAGCAGCTCTCGACGGACAGGGAATAGTGTGAGGGCCATGAACACTGAAGCTTTCTTT. This codes for CASSSRRTGNSVRAMNTEAFF. V gene TRBV5-1 combines with J gene TRBJ1-1; 8 bases line up with TRBD1. Germline V lookup: CDR1 SGHRS, CDR2 YFSETQ. J was trimmed by 0 bases and V by 3 bases; bases with no gene match: 22. The CDR3 covers 21 residues.

J is TRBJ2-1 and V is TRBV27, with TRBD1 identical over 9 bases. J was trimmed by 6 bases and V by 6 bases; bases with no gene match: 3. This CDR3 is 13 amino acids long. Germline CDR1 MNHEY, CDR2 SMNVEV (reference sequence). The CDR3 nucleotides are TGTGCCAGCAGCGGACAGGGGAGCAATGAGCAGTTCTTC. It encodes CASSGQGSNEQFF.

This clone was seen once. The rearrangement uses TRBV6-1 and TRBJ1-4; D unclear. This CDR3 spans 13 amino acids. Germline V gene data show CDR1 as MNHNS and CDR2 as SASEGT. V shed 3 bases and J shed 3 bases, with 5 bases lying between them. The CDR3 sequence: CASSDGSNEKLFF. The CDR3 DNA is TGTGCCAGCAGTGACGGTTCTAATGAAAAACTGTTTTTT.

The chain uses TRBV5-1 and TRBJ2-1, with 15 positions matching TRBD2. Trimming at V came to 4 bases and at J to 0 bases, leaving 5 bases not matched to a gene. CDR1 and CDR2 from the germline V gene are SGHRS and YFSETQ. The CDR3 consists of 18 residues. The CDR3 sequence is CASSAGTSGRSSYNEQFF. The CDR3 nucleotides read TGCGCCAGCAGCGCGGGGACTAGCGGGAGGAGCTCCTACAATGAGCAGTTCTTC.

V is TRBV30 and J is TRBJ1-1; the D gene is possibly TRBD1 (6 bases). CDR1 is GTSNPN and CDR2 is SVGIG in the germline V gene (reference sequence). The CDR3 covers 11 residues. V lost 5 bases and J lost 11, with 15 bases in between. The DNA of the CDR3 is TGTGCCTGGGGGGGAGGGGGTGTCGCTTTCTTT. Protein product: CAWGGGGVAFF.

The rearrangement uses TRBV28 and TRBJ2-1; 8 nucleotides align to TRBD1. Per the germline V gene, CDR1 is MDHEN and CDR2 is SYDVKM. This CDR3 is built from 15 residues. The V and J ends lost 3 bases and 8 bases, in that order; junction bases with no gene match: 9. In nucleotides, the CDR3 is TGTGCCAGCAGTTTTAGGACAGGGAGGCGAGATGAGCAGTTCTTC. It is translated as CASSFRTGRRDEQFF.